Listed below are T cell receptor beta chains from one sample, sequenced in a study of blood T cell repertoires in COVID-19. Repertoires were generated with immunoSEQ multiplex PCR, while TCRdb's copy carries only in-frame clones and drops some. This table holds about 60,000 clones, around 83% found once. Sequences were obtained from peripheral blood. The receptor source for this set is a man aged 25 to 45 with COVID-19, enrolled during active disease. CDR3s include the opening cysteine and the closing phenylalanine or tryptophan. A D gene is named only where the DNA matches it firmly. A clone size is listed for some rows: how often the clone was seen (once, few, many), or a class if it is expanded.

j_gene	abundance	v_gene	d_gene	CDR3nt	CDR3aa
TRBJ2-3	once	TRBV21-1	.	TGTGCCAGCAGACTAGCGGGGGGGGCCGGAGATACGCAGTATTTT	CASRLAGGAGDTQYF
TRBJ2-2	.	TRBV5-6	.	TGTGCCAGCAGCCCGGACTGGGGGGTGACCGGGGAGCTGTTTTTT	CASSPDWGVTGELFF
TRBJ2-6	medium-sized	TRBV2	.	TGTGCCAGCAGTGCGGGAGTTGGGGCCAACGTCCTGACTTTC	CASSAGVGANVLTF
TRBJ1-1	.	TRBV30	.	TGTGCCTGGAGTTTCGGGAACACTGAAGCTTTCTTT	CAWSFGNTEAFF
TRBJ2-5	.	TRBV6-6	.	TGTGCCAGCAGTTACCCTTCCACTCGAAAGCAAGAGACCCAGTACTTC	CASSYPSTRKQETQYF
TRBJ2-7	many	TRBV5-1	TRBD1	TGCGCCAGCAGCTTGGATGGACAGGGGGTCCACGAGCAGTACTTC	CASSLDGQGVHEQYF
TRBJ2-3	.	TRBV6-2/TRBV6-3	TRBD1	TGTGCCAGCAGTCCGGACAGGTTCACAGATACGCAGTATTTT	CASSPDRFTDTQYF
TRBJ2-5	.	TRBV7-9	.	TGTGCCAGCAGCTTAATTGGCGGAGGGGTGTTAGAGACCCAGTACTTC	CASSLIGGGVLETQYF
TRBJ2-7	.	TRBV10-1	.	TGCGCCAGCAGTGACCCCCCGACAGGCGAGCAGTACTTC	CASSDPPTGEQYF
TRBJ2-2	once	TRBV24-1	.	TGTGCCACCAGCCAGAACACCGGGGAGCTGTTTTTT	CATSQNTGELFF
TRBJ2-5	.	TRBV5-6	TRBD2	TGTGCCAGCAGCCGGGGGACTAGCGGGGCCCAAGAGACCCAGTACTTC	CASSRGTSGAQETQYF
TRBJ2-5	.	TRBV18	.	TGTGCCAGCTCACCACGAGAGGAAGAGACCCAGTACTTC	CASSPREEETQYF
TRBJ2-3	few	TRBV4-3	TRBD1	TGCGCCAGCAGCCAAGAAGGGGGCGAACCAGATACGCAGTATTTT	CASSQEGGEPDTQYF
TRBJ2-1	.	TRBV3-1/TRBV3-2	TRBD2	TGTGCCAGCAGCCAGCAACTAGCGGGAGGGGAAGAGCAGTTCTTC	CASSQQLAGGEEQFF
TRBJ2-3	.	TRBV6-4	TRBD2	TGTGCCAGCAGTGACTCGAGCGGGGGGGCAGATACGCAGTATTTT	CASSDSSGGADTQYF
TRBJ1-5	.	TRBV6-1	.	TGTGCCAGCAGTGAATGGACACCCTATAGCAATCAGCCCCAGCATTTT	CASSEWTPYSNQPQHF
TRBJ1-5	.	TRBV28	TRBD1	TGTGCCAGCAGTTTTATCTTGAGACAGGGGAACAATCAGCCCCAGCATTTT	CASSFILRQGNNQPQHF
TRBJ1-1	.	TRBV11-1	TRBD1	TGTGCCAGCAGCTTAAGGACAGGGGACACTGAAGCTTTCTTT	CASSLRTGDTEAFF
TRBJ1-4	.	TRBV10-3	TRBD1	TGTGCCATCAGTGATGGGACAGACCATCACCACGGCGAAAAACTGTTTTTT	CAISDGTDHHHGEKLFF
TRBJ2-7	.	TRBV29-1	.	TGCAGCGTTTCACCTCGGGACTCAGTAACCTACGAGCAGTACTTC	CSVSPRDSVTYEQYF
TRBJ2-5	.	TRBV19	TRBD1	TGTGCCTCGACAGGGGGACCTCAAGAGACCCAGTACTTC	CASTGGPQETQYF
TRBJ2-7	.	TRBV20-1	TRBD1	TGCAGTGCTATTGAAGTCCAGGGGGTTTATGACGAGCAGTACTTC	CSAIEVQGVYDEQYF
TRBJ2-1	.	TRBV27	TRBD2	TGTGCCAGCAGTTTAAGAGTAGCGGGCGTTTATGATGAGCAGTTCTTC	CASSLRVAGVYDEQFF
TRBJ2-7	.	TRBV2	.	TGTGCCAGCAGGCGCCTTACTTCCTACGAGCAGTACTTC	CASRRLTSYEQYF
TRBJ1-4	.	TRBV27	.	TGTGCCAGCAGTTTAGTATCTGGGGGAGGGGAAAAACTGTTTTTT	CASSLVSGGGEKLFF
TRBJ2-3	.	TRBV7-2	TRBD1	TGTGCCAGCAGCTTAAACAGGGGGAGGTCAGATACGCAGTATTTT	CASSLNRGRSDTQYF
TRBJ2-1	.	TRBV24-1	TRBD2	TGTGCCACCAGCGCTGGGGGGGTCGGGGAGCAGTTCTTC	CATSAGGVGEQFF
TRBJ2-4	.	TRBV5-6	TRBD1	TGTGCCAGCAGCTTAGGGACAGGGGTAGCCAAAAACATTCAGTACTTC	CASSLGTGVAKNIQYF
TRBJ1-1	.	TRBV10-3	.	TGTGCCATCAGTCAAACCCAGGGGCTGCGAACGAACACTGAAGCTTTCTTT	CAISQTQGLRTNTEAFF
TRBJ1-6	.	TRBV5-4	.	TGTGCCAGCAGTGTGGGGAGCAACTCCTATAATTCACCCCTCCACTTT	CASSVGSNSYNSPLHF
TRBJ2-1	.	TRBV12-3/TRBV12-4	.	TGTGCCAGCAGCCTATCTCATGAGCAGTTCTTC	CASSLSHEQFF
TRBJ1-1	.	TRBV13	.	TGTGCCAGCAGCCCACAATACCACCGGGACACAGCTATGAACACTGAAGCTTTCTTT	CASSPQYHRDTAMNTEAFF